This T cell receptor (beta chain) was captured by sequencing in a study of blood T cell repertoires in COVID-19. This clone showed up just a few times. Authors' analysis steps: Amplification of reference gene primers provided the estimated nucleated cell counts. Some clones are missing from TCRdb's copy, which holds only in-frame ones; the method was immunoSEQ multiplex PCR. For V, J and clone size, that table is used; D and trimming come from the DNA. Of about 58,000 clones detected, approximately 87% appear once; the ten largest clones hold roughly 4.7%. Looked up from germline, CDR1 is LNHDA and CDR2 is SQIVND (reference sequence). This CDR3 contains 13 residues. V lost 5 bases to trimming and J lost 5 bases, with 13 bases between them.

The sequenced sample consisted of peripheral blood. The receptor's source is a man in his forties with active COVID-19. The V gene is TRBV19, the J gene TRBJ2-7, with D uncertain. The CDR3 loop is CASSLHHYNEQYF. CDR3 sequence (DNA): TGTGCCAGTAGTCTCCACCACTATAACGAGCAGTACTTC.